The next 9 T cell receptor beta chains were all read from a single sample in a study of early T cells in non-severe SARS-CoV-2 infection. TCRdb ran MiXCR on the 5' RACE reads and lists one entry per CDR3 protein. In the table there are about 49,000 distinct CDR3 sequences, 12% of which are singletons. The sequenced sample was whole blood. The receptors originated from an adult who was a healthcare worker with PCR-confirmed SARS-CoV-2 infection or an uninfected control (not recorded which).

J is TRBJ2-1 and V is TRBV21-1; the listed D gene, TRBD1, was not tested against the DNA. TRBV21-1 is flagged as a pseudogene. The CDR3 covers 15 residues. CDR3 sequence (DNA): TGTGCCAGCAGCCAACCGGGACAGGGAATTAGTGAGCAGTTCTTC. Translating it yields CASSQPGQGISEQFF.

This chain links TRBV18 with TRBJ1-2; TRBD1 agrees at 8 bases. Germline CDR1 KGHSH, CDR2 LQKENI. There are 15 residues in the CDR3. J was trimmed by 2 bases and V by 2 bases; bases with no gene match: 4. CDR3 sequence reads: CASSPSRTGNYGYTF. CDR3 DNA sequence: TGTGCCAGCTCACCATCTAGGACAGGGAACTATGGCTACACCTTC. Variable domain in full (rest from reference TRBV18 and TRBJ1-2): NAGVMQNPRHLVRRRGQEARLRCSPMKGHSHVYWYRQLPEEGLKFMVYLQKENIIDESGMPKERFSAEFPKEGPSILRIQQVVRGDSAAYFCASSPSRTGNYGYTFGSGTRLTVV.

This clonotype was detected many times. This chain connects TRBV5-6 to TRBJ2-4; 7 nucleotides match TRBD1. The CDR3 is 13 residues long. CDR1 is SGHDT, CDR2 YYEEEE, per germline. The ends lost 4 bases at V and 6 bases at J; junction bases unmatched: 4. The DNA of the CDR3 is TGTGCCAGCAGCGGGACAGTCCGAAACATTCAGTACTTC. The encoded protein is CASSGTVRNIQYF.

The CDR3 DNA reads TGTGCCAGCAGCGTATGGGGCTCTGGGGCCAACGTCCTGACTTTC. Protein product: CASSVWGSGANVLTF. The genes are TRBV9 and TRBJ2-6; D remains ambiguous. Trimming removed 1 base at V and 0 bases at J, with 5 bases between. There are 15 residues in the CDR3. Per the germline V gene, CDR1 is SGDLS and CDR2 is YYNGEE.

This clonotype was seen at least ten times. The J gene is TRBJ2-7, the V gene TRBV7-9, with 9 nucleotides matching TRBD1. V lost 6 bases, J lost 2 bases, and 8 bases stayed unmatched. Germline values: CDR1 SEHNR, CDR2 FQNEAQ (reference sequence). The CDR3 runs to 15 residues. CDR3: CASSATGGPPYEQYF. The CDR3 nucleotides read TGTGCCAGCAGTGCAACAGGGGGCCCCCCCTACGAGCAGTACTTC.

The chain joins TRBV6-5 to TRBJ1-6, with no clear D. V lost 5 bases and J lost 4, with 12 bases in between. Germline V gene sequence: CDR1 MNHEY, CDR2 SVGAGI. The CDR3 is 15 amino acids. Here the CDR3 reads CASSASGQYNSPLHF. Written as DNA, the CDR3 is TGTGCCAGCAGTGCCTCCGGGCAGTATAATTCACCCCTCCACTTT.

This clonotype showed up many times. The CDR3 DNA reads TGTGCCAGCAGCTTAGGGGGTGACACTGAAGCTTTCTTT. Protein sequence: CASSLGGDTEAFF. This rearrangement joins TRBV5-5 to TRBJ1-1, with D tentatively TRBD1 (6 bases). V lost 2 bases and J 3 bases, leaving 8 bases between the germline ends. The CDR3 spans 13 residues. The germline V gene has CDR1 SGHKS and CDR2 YYEKEE (reference sequence).

There are a few counts of this clonotype. The J gene is TRBJ2-1, the V gene TRBV7-2; D unresolved. This CDR3 is built from 11 residues. Trimming removed 5 bases at V and 10 bases at J, with 9 bases between. Germline-derived CDR1 and CDR2 are SGHTA and FQGNSA. The CDR3 nucleotides are TGTGCCAGCAGCGCGTTCCTCGAGCAGTTCTTC. It encodes CASSAFLEQFF.

In its sample, this clonotype was seen a few times. J is TRBJ2-1 and V is TRBV4-3; 7 bases map to TRBD2. From germline, CDR1 is LGHNA and CDR2 YSLEER. This CDR3 comprises 15 residues. Losses at the gene ends were 3 bases for V and 3 bases for J; bases not matched to a gene: 5. CDR3 region: CASSQSGAYYNEQFF. DNA for the CDR3: TGCGCCAGCAGCCAGAGCGGGGCCTACTACAATGAGCAGTTCTTC.